Presented here are 27 T cell receptor beta chains from one specimen sequenced in a study of blood T cells in healthy people across ages (dated by TCRdb to 2015 to 2017). Receptor libraries were prepared by 5' RACE. Sequencing relied on an Illumina HiSeq 2500. A second roughly 6 to 12 cycle PCR used a sample-barcoded 5' primer and a J-beta primer mix. TCRdb passed the public sequencing reads through fastp at Q25 and MiXCR, retaining productive beta sequences. Here each entry gathers all rows of one CDR3 protein and keeps the most common genes and DNA. This sample holds 1.5 million to 2 million distinct CDR3 sequences; about 49% were observed only once. The ten largest clonotypes hold approximately 2% of the sample. The sequenced sample consisted of blood. The receptors here all came from a woman in her forties in good health.

The chain links TRBV4-2 to TRBJ2-5; 8 positions agree with TRBD2. Losses at the gene ends were 1 base for V and 7 bases for J; bases not matched to a gene: 11. The CDR3 is made up of 16 amino acids. In germline, CDR1 is LGHNA, CDR2 YNFKEQ. The CDR3 DNA follows: TGTGCCAGCAGCCAAGTTGATAGCGGGGATTCGGGGACCCAGTACTTC. Its protein is CASSQVDSGDSGTQYF.

The table lists this clonotype with a count of one. The rearrangement links TRBV27 to TRBJ2-1; D may be TRBD2 (5 bases). In germline, CDR1 is MNHEY, CDR2 SMNVEV (reference sequence). The CDR3 is made up of 15 amino acids. Between the trimmed V and J ends, which lost 5 bases and 5 bases, there was a span of 16 bases. The CDR3 reads CASSPPRGWNNEQFF. The CDR3 bases are TGTGCCAGCAGTCCCCCCCGCGGGTGGAACAATGAGCAGTTCTTC.

The chain links TRBV20-1 to TRBJ2-1; 9 bases align to TRBD2. The CDR3 has 13 amino acids. Trimming at V came to 4 bases and at J to 8 bases, leaving 6 bases not matched to a gene. Germline V lookup: CDR1 DFQATT, CDR2 SNEGSKA (reference sequence). The CDR3 reads CSAIRGGAYEQFF. CDR3 nucleotide sequence: TGCAGTGCTATTCGCGGGGGGGCATATGAGCAGTTCTTC.

The chain recombines TRBV4-3 with TRBJ2-1; 10 bases are a match to TRBD2. The junction had 16 bases not matched to a gene; V was cut back by 5 bases and J by 15 bases. CDR1 LGHNA and CDR2 YSLEER come from the germline V gene. The CDR3 has 15 residues. DNA for the CDR3: TGCGCCAGCAGCGGAGGGCTAGCGGGGGTCAGCTCGGCGTTCTTC. Its protein is CASSGGLAGVSSAFF.

This clonotype was picked up a small number of times. The chain links TRBV6-5 to TRBJ2-3; 7 nucleotides agree with TRBD2. CDR1 and CDR2 from the germline V gene are MNHEY and SVGAGI. There are 15 residues in the CDR3. V was clipped by 7 bases and J by 2 bases; unmatched bases: 9. The CDR3 sequence is CASTGPGGYTDTQYF. CDR3 in DNA: TGTGCCAGCACCGGACCGGGAGGTTACACAGATACGCAGTATTTT.

This clonotype was counted only a few times. The J gene is TRBJ2-1, the V gene TRBV6-1; no definite D call. The CDR3 sequence is 13 residues long. The V end lost 2 bases, the J end lost 3 bases, and 5 bases lay between the germline ends. Looked up from germline, CDR1 is MNHNS and CDR2 is SASEGT. CDR3 protein: CASSELLYNEQFF. Written as DNA, the CDR3 is TGTGCCAGCAGTGAACTACTCTACAATGAGCAGTTCTTC.

The sample holds a few counts of this clonotype. The chain combines TRBV25-1 with TRBJ2-7; 9 nucleotides line up with TRBD1. The CDR3 length is 15 residues. Losses at the gene ends were 8 bases for V and 0 bases for J; bases not matched to a gene: 8. CDR1 is MGHDK and CDR2 is SYGVNS in the germline V gene. The CDR3 sequence is CASRGTGLLSYEQYF. CDR3 DNA: TGTGCCAGCCGTGGGACAGGGCTCCTCTCCTACGAGCAGTACTTC.

CDR3 sequence reads: CASQREGIPGGQPQHF. CDR3 bases: TGTGCCTCACAGCGGGAAGGGATCCCCGGTGGTCAGCCCCAGCATTTT. The rearrangement uses TRBV6-2 or TRBV6-3 and TRBJ1-5; D unresolved. CDR3 size: 16 residues. In germline, CDR1 is MNHEY, CDR2 SVGEGT. The V end lost 11 bases, the J end lost 6 bases, and 26 bases lay between the germline ends.

This chain's CDR3 is CASSQDGQPYYEQYF. CDR3 DNA: TGCGCCAGCAGCCAAGATGGACAGCCATACTACGAGCAGTACTTC. The V gene is TRBV4-1, the J gene TRBJ2-7, with TRBD1 as a possible D gene (6 bases). The V gene's germline CDR1 is MGHRA and CDR2 YSYEKL. CDR3 length equals 15 residues. Trimming stripped 0 bases from V and 3 bases from J, with 12 bases between.

This clonotype came up a few times. The rearrangement joins TRBV11-1 to TRBJ2-3; TRBD2 is a possible D gene (5 bases). The CDR3 totals 15 residues. Germline loops: CDR1 SGHAT, CDR2 FQDESV (reference sequence). Trimming took off 5 bases at V and 0 bases at J, with 12 bases between the two ends. This CDR3 reads CASSQGLLSTDTQYF. The CDR3 nucleotides are TGTGCCAGCAGCCAAGGACTCCTTAGCACAGATACGCAGTATTTT.

The chain has TRBV4-1 and TRBJ2-1; a possible D gene is TRBD2 (6 bases). There are 15 residues in the CDR3. Germline loops: CDR1 MGHRA, CDR2 YSYEKL. The ends were cut back, 4 bases at V and 7 bases at J, with 17 bases in the middle. This CDR3 reads CASSPGGAPGNEQFF. For the CDR3, the DNA is TGCGCCAGCAGCCCCGGCGGGGCACCGGGTAATGAGCAGTTCTTC.

The rearrangement links TRBV27 to TRBJ2-5; no reliable D call. Germline lookup yields CDR1 MNHEY and CDR2 SMNVEV (reference sequence). Trimming removed 4 bases from V and 3 bases from J, with 9 bases in between. This CDR3 comprises 13 residues. The CDR3 protein is CASSSLMEETQYF. The DNA of the CDR3 is TGTGCCAGCAGTTCACTTATGGAAGAGACCCAGTACTTC.

V usage is TRBV29-1 and J usage is TRBJ2-7; 8 bases line up with TRBD1. V was pared by 7 bases and J by 5 bases, with 10 bases of the junction left unmatched. This CDR3 spans 13 amino acids. Germline values: CDR1 SQVTM, CDR2 ANQGSEA. CDR3 loop: CSAWDRLRHEQYF. In DNA, the CDR3 is TGCAGCGCCTGGGACAGGTTACGGCACGAGCAGTACTTC.

The V and J genes are TRBV5-1 and TRBJ2-1, with TRBD2 matching 9 bases. The V segment lost 0 bases and the J segment 3 bases; nucleotides outside the gene matches: 1. The CDR3 extends over 15 amino acids. CDR1 SGHRS and CDR2 YFSETQ come from the germline V gene. The CDR3 protein is CASSLERGVYNEQFF. The CDR3 coding sequence is TGCGCCAGCAGCTTGGAGCGGGGGGTCTACAATGAGCAGTTCTTC.

This chain connects TRBV27 to TRBJ2-1; weak D call: TRBD1 (6 bases). This CDR3 is 15 amino acids long. Trimming took off 6 bases at V and 0 bases at J, with 12 bases between the two ends. CDR1 is MNHEY and CDR2 is SMNVEV in the germline V gene (reference sequence). The CDR3 sequence: CASRRPGDSYNEQFF. The CDR3 DNA is TGTGCCAGCAGGAGACCAGGGGACTCCTACAATGAGCAGTTCTTC.

This clonotype has a handful of counts. V gene TRBV6-2 or TRBV6-3 combines with J gene TRBJ2-7, with TRBD1 matching over 9 bases. From germline, CDR1 is MNHEY and CDR2 SVGEGT. The CDR3 is made up of 15 amino acids. Germline trimming cut 5 bases from V and 5 bases from J; bases unmatched to any gene: 10. The CDR3 DNA follows: TGTGCCAGCAGTGGACTTAGGACAGGGGACCACGAGCAGTACTTC. It is translated as CASSGLRTGDHEQYF.

The chain uses TRBV12-3 or TRBV12-4 and TRBJ2-3; D perhaps matches TRBD2 (7 bases). The germline V and J ends were trimmed by 7 bases and 6 bases, with 20 bases remaining between them. This CDR3 contains 15 residues. CDR3 sequence reads: CASTLTRGPTDTQYF. The CDR3, as DNA: TGTGCCAGCACCCTTACGCGGGGGCCGACGGATACGCAGTATTTT.

The sample holds a few counts of this clonotype. CDR3 loop: CASSQRRDINNYGYTF. DNA for the CDR3: TGTGCCAGCAGCCAACGTCGGGACATAAATAACTATGGCTACACCTTC. This chain uses TRBV4-2 with TRBJ1-2; a possible D gene is TRBD1 (6 bases). CDR1 and CDR2 from the germline V gene are LGHNA and YNFKEQ. CDR3 length: 16 residues. V lost 2 bases, J lost 1 base, and 14 bases lay in between.

This clonotype was counted once. The chain carries TRBV25-1 and TRBJ2-1, with 8 bases identical to TRBD1. CDR1 and CDR2 from the germline V gene are MGHDK and SYGVNS. Trimming removed 4 bases from V and 4 bases from J; junction bases left unmatched: 6. This CDR3 region has 15 residues. The CDR3 nucleotides read TGTGCCAGCAGTGGCACAGGGGGTCGGTACAATGAGCAGTTCTTC. This sequence encodes CASSGTGGRYNEQFF.

The chain couples TRBV9 to TRBJ2-7, with TRBD2 matching 8 bases. This CDR3 spans 14 amino acids. CDR1 and CDR2 from the germline V gene are SGDLS and YYNGEE. After removal of 1 base from V and 7 bases from J, the junction contained 7 bases not matched to a gene. The DNA of the CDR3 is TGTGCCAGCAGCGTAAAACTAGCGGACAATGAGCAGTACTTC. The encoded protein is CASSVKLADNEQYF.

The genes are TRBV24-1 and TRBJ2-1; tentatively, D is TRBD1 or TRBD2 (5 bases each). The CDR3 has 15 amino acids. Germline assignment: CDR1 KGHDR and CDR2 SFDVKD. Trimming stripped 2 bases from V and 10 bases from J, with 17 bases between. The CDR3 loop is CATSDWLRDGKEQFF. The CDR3 DNA is TGTGCCACCAGTGATTGGCTCCGGGACGGCAAGGAGCAGTTCTTC.

For this clonotype: One junction end disagrees with the germline gene, perhaps due to a read error. This chain connects TRBV10-3 to TRBJ1-4, with TRBD1 as a possible D gene (5 bases). The length of the CDR3 is 13 residues. CDR1 and CDR2 (germline): ENHRY, SYGVKD. The CDR3 protein is CAVRSGPNEKLFF. In nucleotides, the CDR3 is TGTGCCGTCAGATCGGGACCAAATGAAAAACTGTTTTTT.

The chain links TRBV2 to TRBJ2-1; D uncertain. This CDR3 has 13 amino acids. Germline V gene sequence: CDR1 SNHLY, CDR2 FYNNEI. Trimming left V 2 bases short and J 4 bases short, with 6 bases between. The CDR3 loop reads CASSETVYNEQFF. CDR3 coding DNA: TGTGCCAGCAGTGAAACCGTATACAATGAGCAGTTCTTC.

This clonotype was recorded once. The genes are TRBV3-1 and TRBJ2-7; D not certain. The DNA matches TRBJ2-5 better at its end, which makes the J call doubtful. The germline gives CDR1 LGHDT, CDR2 YNNKEL (reference sequence). The CDR3 loop spans 15 amino acids. The CDR3 protein is CASCLELGSKGTQYF. The CDR3 DNA follows: TGTGCCAGCTGTTTAGAATTAGGTAGCAAAGGGACCCAGTACTTC.

The chain recombines TRBV9 with TRBJ2-1, with 9 bases that match TRBD2. V shed 2 bases and J 5 bases; nucleotides not matched to a gene: 5. Per germline, CDR1 SGDLS and CDR2 YYNGEE. The length of the CDR3 is 15 residues. The chain's CDR3 is CASSVGGGADNEQFF. The DNA for the CDR3 is TGTGCCAGCAGCGTGGGCGGGGGGGCTGACAATGAGCAGTTCTTC. Together with reference TRBV9 and TRBJ2-1, the CDR3 gives the full variable domain: DSGVTQTPKHLITATGQRVTLRCSPRSGDLSVYWYQQSLDQGLQFLIQYYNGEERAKGNILERFSAQQFPDLHSELNLSSLELGDSALYFCASSVGGGADNEQFFGPGTRLTVL.

Only a few counts were recorded for this clonotype. The chain links TRBV29-1 to TRBJ1-2; 9 bases are a match to TRBD1. The CDR3 is 15 residues long. CDR1 SQVTM and CDR2 ANQGSEA come from the germline V gene. The junction had 11 bases not matched to a gene; V was cut back by 8 bases and J by 1 base. The CDR3 region has the DNA TGCAGCTCGAGGGACAGGGTAGAAAGTAACTATGGCTACACCTTC. Translated: CSSRDRVESNYGYTF.

This clonotype was detected only a few times. V is TRBV7-2 and J is TRBJ2-2, with TRBD1 matching over 7 bases. V lost 1 base to trimming and J lost 3 bases; unmatched junction nucleotides: 8. The CDR3 has 17 residues. Germline loops: CDR1 SGHTA, CDR2 FQGNSA. The CDR3 bases are TGTGCCAGCAGCTTAGAGGACAGGAGCATAGACACCGGGGAGCTGTTTTTT. It yields the protein CASSLEDRSIDTGELFF.